The sequence of this T cell receptor beta chain was determined in a study of Ad26.COV2.S vaccination and SARS-CoV-2 variants. Overall study: Administration of Ad26.COV2.S was intramuscular, either once or twice 56 days apart.

CDR1 SGHAT and CDR2 FQNNGV come from the germline V gene. Trimming took 1 base from V and 6 from J, leaving 15 bases between them. This CDR3 comprises 15 residues. Treatment denoted: about 20 received Ad26.COV2.S at low or high dose, single or two shots; several received placebo; per-sample allocation not given. Each sample was drawn 63 days after the first injection (of vaccine or placebo). An Ad26 vector that expressed Wuhan-strain SARS-CoV-2 spike constituted the vaccine. Produced via immunoSEQ multiplex PCR; TCRdb's table is partial and in-frame only. The profile shows some 480,000 clones, around nine tenths of them singletons. General study points: Whether participants received vaccine or placebo, their non-spike TCR breadth was similar.

A remark on this clone: The antigen is not known.

The chain couples TRBV11-2 to TRBJ1-2; D gene ambiguous. The source was peripheral blood, collected in a trial of Ad26.COV2.S vaccine versus placebo. This receptor was identified in a person between 18 and 60 years old who received the Ad26.COV2.S COVID-19 vaccine or a placebo. As DNA, the CDR3 is TGTGCCAGCAGCTTAGTTCCCGGGGATTGGGATGGCTACACCTTC. The encoded protein is CASSLVPGDWDGYTF.